The present TCR beta chain was sequenced within a study of T cells after yellow fever vaccination. Germline V gene lookup returns CDR1 DFQATT and CDR2 SNEGSKA (reference sequence). Deletions cut 2 bases from V and 5 bases from J, with 3 bases between. CDR3 size: 10 residues. This clonotype appeared many times. MiXCR was run by TCRdb on the 5' RACE reads, yielding one entry per CDR3 protein. The profile shows over 120,000 distinct CDR3 sequences, about 6.9% of them singletons. This rearrangement joins TRBV20-1 to TRBJ2-5; D ambiguous. This sequence originates from a man aged 25 to 45 who received the YFV17D yellow fever vaccine. The material was CD4+ T cells sorted from PBMCs, obtained 10 days after the yellow fever booster vaccination. CDR3 DNA: TGCAGTGCTAGACGGGAGACCCAGTACTTC. Amino acid sequence: CSARRETQYF.